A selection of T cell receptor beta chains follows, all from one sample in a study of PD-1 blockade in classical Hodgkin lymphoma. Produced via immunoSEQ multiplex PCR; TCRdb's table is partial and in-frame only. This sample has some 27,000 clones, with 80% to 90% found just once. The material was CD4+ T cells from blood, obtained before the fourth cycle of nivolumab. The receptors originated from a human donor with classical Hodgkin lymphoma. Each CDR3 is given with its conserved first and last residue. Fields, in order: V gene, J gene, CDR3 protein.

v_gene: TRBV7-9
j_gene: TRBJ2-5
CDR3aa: CASSQEAAAETQYF

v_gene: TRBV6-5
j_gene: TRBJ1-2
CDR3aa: CATATGYYGYTF

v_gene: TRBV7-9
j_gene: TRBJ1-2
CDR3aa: CASSWTGEGYGYTF

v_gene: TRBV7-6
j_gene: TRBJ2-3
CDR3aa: CASSSRLAGGNTQYF

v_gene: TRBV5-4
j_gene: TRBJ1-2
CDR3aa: CASSAALNYGYTF

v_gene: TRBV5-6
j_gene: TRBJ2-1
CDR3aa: CASSEGGYEQFF

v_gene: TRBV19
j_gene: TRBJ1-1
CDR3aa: CASSAGHRNTEAFF

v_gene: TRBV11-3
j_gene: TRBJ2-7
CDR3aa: CASSRGQVIYEQYF

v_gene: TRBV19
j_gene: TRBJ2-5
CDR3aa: CASKSGRGTGGIGETQYF

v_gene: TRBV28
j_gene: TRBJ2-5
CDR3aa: CASSLSGVDQETQYF

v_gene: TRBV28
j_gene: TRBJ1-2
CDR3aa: CASSPLSRGTYGYTF

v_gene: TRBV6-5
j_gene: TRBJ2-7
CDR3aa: CASSRTGTGAYEQYF

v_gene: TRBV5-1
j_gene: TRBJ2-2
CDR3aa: CASSLERGGELFF

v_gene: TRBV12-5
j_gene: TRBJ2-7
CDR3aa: CASGLSGGREQYF

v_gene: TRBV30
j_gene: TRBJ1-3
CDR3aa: CAWSVHGTSGNTIYF

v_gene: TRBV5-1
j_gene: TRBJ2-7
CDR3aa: CASSLVITGYEQYF

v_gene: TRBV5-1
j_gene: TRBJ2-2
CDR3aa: CASGTSGGLTGELFF

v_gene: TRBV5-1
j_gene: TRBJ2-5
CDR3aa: CASSGGLETQYF

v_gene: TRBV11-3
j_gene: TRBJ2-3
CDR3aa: CASSLDMAGTDTQYF

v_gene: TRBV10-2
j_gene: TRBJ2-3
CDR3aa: CASSESTSGGAVTQYF

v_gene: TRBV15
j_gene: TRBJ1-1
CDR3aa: CATSPTGGTEAFF

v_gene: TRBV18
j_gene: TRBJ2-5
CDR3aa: CASSPGLAYQETQYF

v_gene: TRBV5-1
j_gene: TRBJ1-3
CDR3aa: CASTDLGAIYF

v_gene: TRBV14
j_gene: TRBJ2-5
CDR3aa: CASSQAHRRETQYF

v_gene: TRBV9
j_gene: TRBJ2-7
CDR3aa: CASSVGVAHEQYF

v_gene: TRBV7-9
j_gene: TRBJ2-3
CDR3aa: CASSSAGDTQYF

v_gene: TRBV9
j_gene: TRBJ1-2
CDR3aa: CASSVGMGFGYTF

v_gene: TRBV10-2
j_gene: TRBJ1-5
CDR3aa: CASSTTARVGNQPQHF

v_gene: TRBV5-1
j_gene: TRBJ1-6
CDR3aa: CASSDQGDSPLHF

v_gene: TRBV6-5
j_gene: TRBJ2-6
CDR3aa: CASSPTGAGANVLTF

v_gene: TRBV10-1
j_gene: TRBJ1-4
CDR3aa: CASFFRGENEKLFF

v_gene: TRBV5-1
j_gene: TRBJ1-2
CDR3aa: CASSLGREGVGYTF

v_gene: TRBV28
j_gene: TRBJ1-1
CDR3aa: CASSTTLRGYTEAFF

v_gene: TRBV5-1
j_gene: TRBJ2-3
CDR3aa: CASSNSGGRTDTQYF

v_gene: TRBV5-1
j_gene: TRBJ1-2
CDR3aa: CASSLEGDSFNYGYTF

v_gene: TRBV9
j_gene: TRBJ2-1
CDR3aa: CASSSRDRPYNEQFF

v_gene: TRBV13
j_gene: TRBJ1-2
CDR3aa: CASSLFTENYGYTF

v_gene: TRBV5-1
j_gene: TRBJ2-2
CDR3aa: CASSFQVVENTGELFF

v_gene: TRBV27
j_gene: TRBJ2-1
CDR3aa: CASSRLSGGYNEQFF

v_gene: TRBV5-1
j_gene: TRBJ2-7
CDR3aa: CASSGLRGDPHEQYF

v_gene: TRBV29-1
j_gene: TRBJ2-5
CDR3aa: CSVSSTETQYF

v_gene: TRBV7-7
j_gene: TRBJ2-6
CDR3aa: CAIQPWSSGANVLTF

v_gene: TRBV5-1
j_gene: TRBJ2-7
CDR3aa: CASSIREGAIEQYF

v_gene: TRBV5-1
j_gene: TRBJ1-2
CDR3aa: CASSSAGQNYGYTF

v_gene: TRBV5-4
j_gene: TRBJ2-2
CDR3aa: CASSQGTALGELFF

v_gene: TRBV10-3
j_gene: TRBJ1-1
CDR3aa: CAIRPGRQNTEAFF

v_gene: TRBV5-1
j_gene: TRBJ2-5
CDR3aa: CASSLPASGGPGETQYF

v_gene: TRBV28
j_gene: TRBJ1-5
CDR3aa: CASSLISGGNQPQHF

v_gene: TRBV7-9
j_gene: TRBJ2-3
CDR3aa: CASSRRRDRSPDTQYF

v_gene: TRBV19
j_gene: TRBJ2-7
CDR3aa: CASSIGVGRELYEQYF

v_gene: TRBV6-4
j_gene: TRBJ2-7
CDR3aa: CATALLAGGHEQYF

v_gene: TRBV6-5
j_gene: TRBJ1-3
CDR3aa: CASKFTGGSGNTIYF

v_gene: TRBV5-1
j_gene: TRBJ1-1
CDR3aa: CASSLEVNTEAFF

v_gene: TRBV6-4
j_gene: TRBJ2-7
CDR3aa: CASFPWGSYEQYF

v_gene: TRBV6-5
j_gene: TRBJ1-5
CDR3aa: CASSSAGGVNQPQHF

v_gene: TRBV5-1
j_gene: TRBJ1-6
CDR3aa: CASSLNDRGRDSPLHF